This T cell receptor beta chain was documented in a study of cytotoxic CD8 clonotypes in ibrutinib-treated CLL. The CDR3 spans 13 residues. Looked up from germline, CDR1 is SQVTM and CDR2 is ANQGSEA. The V end lost 5 bases, the J end lost 2 bases, and 10 bases lay between the germline ends. TCR beta libraries used about 2.1 micrograms of DNA from cryopreserved PBMCs. This clone has only a few counts. Its antigen remains unidentified. TCRdb's table, derived via immunoSEQ multiplex PCR, lists solely in-frame clones and lacks some. This sample carries 150,000 or so clones, about 80% of them seen once, and the ten largest clones take 28%. Study results and caveats: Rising at ibrutinib response, clonality subsequently fell back toward baseline at progression. Sampling times differed between sustained-remission and progressing patients. Public clonotypes, found uncommonly, either contracted or stayed stable on treatment.

This rearrangement joins TRBV29-1 to TRBJ1-5; D is possibly TRBD1 (6 bases). This specimen consisted of PBMCs, obtained after 12 months of ibrutinib treatment. The sequence was obtained from a human donor with chronic lymphocytic leukemia. The CDR3: CSVLQGGNQPQHF. For the CDR3, the DNA is TGCAGCGTTTTACAGGGAGGCAATCAGCCCCAGCATTTT.